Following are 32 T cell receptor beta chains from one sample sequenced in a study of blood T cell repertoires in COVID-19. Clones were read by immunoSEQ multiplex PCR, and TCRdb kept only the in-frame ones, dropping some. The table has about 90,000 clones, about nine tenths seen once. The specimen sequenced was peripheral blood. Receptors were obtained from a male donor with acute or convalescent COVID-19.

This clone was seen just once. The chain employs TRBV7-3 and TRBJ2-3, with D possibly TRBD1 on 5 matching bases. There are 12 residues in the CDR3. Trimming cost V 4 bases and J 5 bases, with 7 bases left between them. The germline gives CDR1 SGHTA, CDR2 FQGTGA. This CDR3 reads CASSSQGDTQYF. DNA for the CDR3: TGTGCCAGCAGCTCGCAGGGAGATACGCAGTATTTT.

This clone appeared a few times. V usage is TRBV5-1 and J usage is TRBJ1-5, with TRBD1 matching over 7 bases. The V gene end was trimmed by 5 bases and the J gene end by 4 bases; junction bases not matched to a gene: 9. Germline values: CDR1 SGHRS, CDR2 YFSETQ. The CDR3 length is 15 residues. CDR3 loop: CASRYRGVINQPQHF. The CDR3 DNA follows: TGCGCCAGCAGGTACAGGGGAGTGATAAATCAGCCCCAGCATTTT.

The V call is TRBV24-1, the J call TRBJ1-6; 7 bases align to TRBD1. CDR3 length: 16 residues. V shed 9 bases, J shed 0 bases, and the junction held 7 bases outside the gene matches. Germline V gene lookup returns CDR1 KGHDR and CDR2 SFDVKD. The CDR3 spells CATFTGVSSYNSPLHF. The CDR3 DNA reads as TGTGCCACCTTTACAGGGGTTAGCTCCTATAATTCACCCCTCCACTTT.

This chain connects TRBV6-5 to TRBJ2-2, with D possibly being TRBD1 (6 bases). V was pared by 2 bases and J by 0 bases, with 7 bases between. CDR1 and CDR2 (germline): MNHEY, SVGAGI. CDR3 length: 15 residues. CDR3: CASSYAGANTGELFF. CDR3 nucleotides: TGTGCCAGCAGTTACGCAGGGGCGAACACCGGGGAGCTGTTTTTT.

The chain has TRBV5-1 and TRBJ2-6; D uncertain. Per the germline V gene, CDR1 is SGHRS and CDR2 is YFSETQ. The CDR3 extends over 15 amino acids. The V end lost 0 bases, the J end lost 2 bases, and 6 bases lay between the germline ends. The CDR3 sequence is CASSLGVAGANVLTF. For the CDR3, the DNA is TGCGCCAGCAGCTTGGGTGTAGCTGGGGCCAACGTCCTGACTTTC.

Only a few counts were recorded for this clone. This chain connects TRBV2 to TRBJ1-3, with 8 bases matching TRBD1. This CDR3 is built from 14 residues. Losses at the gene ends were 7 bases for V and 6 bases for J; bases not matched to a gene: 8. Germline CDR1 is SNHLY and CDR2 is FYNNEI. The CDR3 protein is CASNGQGLLNTIYF. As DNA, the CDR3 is TGTGCCAGCAACGGACAGGGACTCTTAAACACCATATATTTT.

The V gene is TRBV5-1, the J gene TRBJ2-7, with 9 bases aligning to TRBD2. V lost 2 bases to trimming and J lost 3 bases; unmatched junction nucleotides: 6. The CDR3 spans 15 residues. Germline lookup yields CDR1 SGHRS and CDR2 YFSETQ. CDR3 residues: CASSFERGAHYEQYF. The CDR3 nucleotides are TGCGCCAGCAGCTTTGAGCGGGGGGCCCACTACGAGCAGTACTTC.

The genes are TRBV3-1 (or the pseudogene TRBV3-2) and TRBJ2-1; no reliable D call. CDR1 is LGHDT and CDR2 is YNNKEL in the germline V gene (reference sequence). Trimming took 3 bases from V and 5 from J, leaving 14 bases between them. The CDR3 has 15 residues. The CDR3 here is CASSHRNSRDNEQFF. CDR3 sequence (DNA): TGTGCCAGCAGCCATAGGAACAGCAGAGACAATGAGCAGTTCTTC.

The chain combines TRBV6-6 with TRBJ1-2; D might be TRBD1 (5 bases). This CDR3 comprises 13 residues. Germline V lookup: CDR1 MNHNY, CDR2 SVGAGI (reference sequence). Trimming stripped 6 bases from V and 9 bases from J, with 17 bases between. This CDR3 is CASSPAQGGSYTF. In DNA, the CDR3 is TGTGCCAGCAGCCCCGCCCAGGGTGGTAGCTACACCTTC.

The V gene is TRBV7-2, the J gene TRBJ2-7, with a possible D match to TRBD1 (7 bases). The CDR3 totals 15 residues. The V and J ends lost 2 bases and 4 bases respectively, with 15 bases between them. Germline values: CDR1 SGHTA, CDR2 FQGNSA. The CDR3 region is CASSLRTPGGYEQYF. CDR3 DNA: TGTGCCAGCAGCTTACGGACACCAGGGGGGTACGAGCAGTACTTC.

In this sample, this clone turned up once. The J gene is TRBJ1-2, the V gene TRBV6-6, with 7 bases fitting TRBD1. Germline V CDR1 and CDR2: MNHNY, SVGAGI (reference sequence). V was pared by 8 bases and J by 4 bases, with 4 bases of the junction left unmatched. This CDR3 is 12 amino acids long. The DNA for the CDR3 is TGTGCCAGCGGAGACAGGGTCTATGGCTACACCTTC. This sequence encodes CASGDRVYGYTF.

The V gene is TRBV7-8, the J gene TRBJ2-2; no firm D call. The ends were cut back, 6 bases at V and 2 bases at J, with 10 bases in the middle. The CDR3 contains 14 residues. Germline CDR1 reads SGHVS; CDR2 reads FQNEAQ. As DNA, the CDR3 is TGTGCCAGCAGATATGACACTAACACCGGGGAGCTGTTTTTT. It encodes CASRYDTNTGELFF.

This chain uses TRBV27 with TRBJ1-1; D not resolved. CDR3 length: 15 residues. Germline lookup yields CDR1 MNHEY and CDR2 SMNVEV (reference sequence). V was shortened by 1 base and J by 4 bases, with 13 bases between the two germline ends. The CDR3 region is CASSLFRGMGTEAFF. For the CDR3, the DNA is TGTGCCAGCAGTTTATTTAGAGGGATGGGCACTGAAGCTTTCTTT.

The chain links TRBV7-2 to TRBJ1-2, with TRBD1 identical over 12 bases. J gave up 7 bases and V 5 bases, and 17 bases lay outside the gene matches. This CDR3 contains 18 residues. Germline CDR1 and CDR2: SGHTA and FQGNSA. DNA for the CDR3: TGTGCCAGCAGCCTACGCTTGGGACAGGGGGCAAGCTGGGGTGGCTACACCTTC. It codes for CASSLRLGQGASWGGYTF.

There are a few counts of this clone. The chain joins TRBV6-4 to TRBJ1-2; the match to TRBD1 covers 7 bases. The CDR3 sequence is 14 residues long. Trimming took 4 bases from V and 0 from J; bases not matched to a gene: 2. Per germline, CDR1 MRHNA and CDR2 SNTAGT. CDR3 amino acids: CASSVGQANYGYTF. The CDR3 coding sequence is TGTGCCAGCAGTGTCGGACAGGCTAACTATGGCTACACCTTC.

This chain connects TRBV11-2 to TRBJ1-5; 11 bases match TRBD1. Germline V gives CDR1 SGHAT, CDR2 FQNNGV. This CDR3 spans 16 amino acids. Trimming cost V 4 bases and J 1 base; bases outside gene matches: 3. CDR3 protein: CASSSGTGGSNQPQHF. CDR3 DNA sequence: TGTGCCAGCAGCTCCGGGACAGGGGGAAGCAATCAGCCCCAGCATTTT. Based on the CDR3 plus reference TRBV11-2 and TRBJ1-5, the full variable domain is EAGVAQSPRYKIIEKRQSVAFWCNPISGHATLYWYQQILGQGPKLLIQFQNNGVVDDSQLPKDRFSAERLKGVDSTLKIQPAKLEDSAVYLCASSSGTGGSNQPQHFGDGTRLSIL.

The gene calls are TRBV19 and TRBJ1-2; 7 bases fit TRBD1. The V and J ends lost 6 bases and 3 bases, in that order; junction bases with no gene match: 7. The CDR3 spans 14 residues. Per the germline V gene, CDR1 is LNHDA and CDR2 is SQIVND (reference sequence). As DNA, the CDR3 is TGTGCCAGTAGGAAAGTAGGGGGCCACTATGGCTACACCTTC. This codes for CASRKVGGHYGYTF.

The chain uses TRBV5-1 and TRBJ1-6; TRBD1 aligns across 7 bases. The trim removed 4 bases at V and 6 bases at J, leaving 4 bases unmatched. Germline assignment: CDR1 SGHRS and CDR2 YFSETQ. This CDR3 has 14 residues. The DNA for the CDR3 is TGCGCCAGCAGCCCACAGGGGCTTAATTCACCCCTCCACTTT. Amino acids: CASSPQGLNSPLHF.

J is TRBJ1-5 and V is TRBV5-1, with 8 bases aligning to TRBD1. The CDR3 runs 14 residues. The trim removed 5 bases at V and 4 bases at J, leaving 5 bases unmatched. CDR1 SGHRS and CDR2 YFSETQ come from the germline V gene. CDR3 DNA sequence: TGCGCCAGCAGTCCCGGGACAGGAAATCAGCCCCAGCATTTT. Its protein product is CASSPGTGNQPQHF.

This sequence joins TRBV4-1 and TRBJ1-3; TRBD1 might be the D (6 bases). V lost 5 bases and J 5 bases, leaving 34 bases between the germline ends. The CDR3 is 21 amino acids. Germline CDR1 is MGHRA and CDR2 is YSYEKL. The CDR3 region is CASSLPSMDPRTAIARNTIYF. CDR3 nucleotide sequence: TGCGCCAGCAGCTTGCCGTCAATGGACCCCCGGACAGCAATTGCGCGAAACACCATATATTTT.

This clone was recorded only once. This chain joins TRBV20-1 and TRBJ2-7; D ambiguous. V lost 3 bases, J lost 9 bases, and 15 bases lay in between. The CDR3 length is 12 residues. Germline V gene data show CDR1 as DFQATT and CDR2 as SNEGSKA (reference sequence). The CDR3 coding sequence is TGCAGTGCTAGTGGTAGTCCTGCGGTGCAGTACTTC. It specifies CSASGSPAVQYF.

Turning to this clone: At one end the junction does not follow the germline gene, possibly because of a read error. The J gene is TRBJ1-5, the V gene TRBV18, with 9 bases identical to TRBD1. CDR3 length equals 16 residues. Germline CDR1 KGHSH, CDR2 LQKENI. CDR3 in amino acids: CAGSPGPGQGDQPQHF. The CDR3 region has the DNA TGTGCCGGCTCACCAGGGCCGGGACAGGGAGACCAGCCCCAGCATTTT.

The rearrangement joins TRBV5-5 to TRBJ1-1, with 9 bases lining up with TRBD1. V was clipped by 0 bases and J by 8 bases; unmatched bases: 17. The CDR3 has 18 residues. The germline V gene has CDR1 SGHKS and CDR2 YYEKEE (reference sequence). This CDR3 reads CASSLGGRPRTTGGEAFF. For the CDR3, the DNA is TGTGCCAGCAGCTTGGGAGGTCGACCCCGAACTACAGGGGGCGAAGCTTTCTTT.

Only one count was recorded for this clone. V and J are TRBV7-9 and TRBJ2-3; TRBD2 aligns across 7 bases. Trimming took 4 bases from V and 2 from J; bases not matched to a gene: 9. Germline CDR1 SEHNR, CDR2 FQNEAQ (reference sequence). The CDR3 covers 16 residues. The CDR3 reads CASSSGVSGYTDTQYF. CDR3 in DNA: TGTGCCAGCAGCTCCGGGGTTAGCGGGTACACAGATACGCAGTATTTT.

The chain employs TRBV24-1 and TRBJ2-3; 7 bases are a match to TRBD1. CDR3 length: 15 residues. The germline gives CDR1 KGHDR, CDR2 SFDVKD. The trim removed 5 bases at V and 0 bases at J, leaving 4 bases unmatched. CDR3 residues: CATSGQGLSTDTQYF. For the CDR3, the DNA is TGTGCCACCAGTGGACAGGGCCTAAGCACAGATACGCAGTATTTT.

The chain's CDR3 is CASSIGQQNTEAFF. CDR3 in DNA: TGTGCCAGTAGTATAGGGCAACAGAACACTGAAGCTTTCTTT. The chain has TRBV19 and TRBJ1-1; no firm D call. Germline CDR1 reads LNHDA; CDR2 reads SQIVND (reference sequence). The CDR3 is made up of 14 amino acids. V lost 1 base, J lost 1 base, and 7 bases lay in between. The whole variable domain, filled in from reference TRBV19 and TRBJ1-1, reads DGGITQSPKYLFRKEGQNVTLSCEQNLNHDAMYWYRQDPGQGLRLIYYSQIVNDFQKGDIAEGYSVSREKKESFPLTVTSAQKNPTAFYLCASSIGQQNTEAFFGQGTRLTVV.

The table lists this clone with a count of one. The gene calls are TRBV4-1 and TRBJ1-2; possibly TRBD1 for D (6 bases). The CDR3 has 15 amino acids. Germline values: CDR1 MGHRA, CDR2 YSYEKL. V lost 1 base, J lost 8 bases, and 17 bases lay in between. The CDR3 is CASSQGDRTTLGYTF. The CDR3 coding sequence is TGCGCCAGCAGCCAAGGCGACAGGACAACGTTGGGCTACACCTTC.

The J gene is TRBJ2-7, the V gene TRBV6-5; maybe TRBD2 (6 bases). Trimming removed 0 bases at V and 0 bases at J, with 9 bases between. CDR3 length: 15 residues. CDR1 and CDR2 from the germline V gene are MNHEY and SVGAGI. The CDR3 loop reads CASSYSYGGSYEQYF. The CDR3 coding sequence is TGTGCCAGCAGTTACTCGTACGGGGGCTCCTACGAGCAGTACTTC.

The CDR3, as DNA: TGTGCCAGCAGCCCCGCAGGGGGTGGAGAGACCCAGTACTTC. It encodes CASSPAGGGETQYF. The chain couples TRBV3-1 (or the pseudogene TRBV3-2) to TRBJ2-5, with 7 bases fitting TRBD1. V was clipped by 4 bases and J by 4 bases; unmatched bases: 6. Germline lookup yields CDR1 LGHDT and CDR2 YNNKEL (reference sequence). This CDR3 is 14 amino acids long.

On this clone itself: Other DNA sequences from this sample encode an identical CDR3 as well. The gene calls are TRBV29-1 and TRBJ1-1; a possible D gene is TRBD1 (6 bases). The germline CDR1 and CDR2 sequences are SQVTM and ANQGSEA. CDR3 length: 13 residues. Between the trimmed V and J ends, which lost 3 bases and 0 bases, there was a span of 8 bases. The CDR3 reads CSVDRGLNTEAFF. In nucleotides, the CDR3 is TGCAGCGTTGACAGGGGACTGAACACTGAAGCTTTCTTT.

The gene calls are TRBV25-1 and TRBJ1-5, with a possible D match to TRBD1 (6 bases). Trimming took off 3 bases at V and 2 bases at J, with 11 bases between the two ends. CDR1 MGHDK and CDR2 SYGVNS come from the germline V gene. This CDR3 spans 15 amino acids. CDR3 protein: CASSEARGGNQPQHF. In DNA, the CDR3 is TGTGCCAGCAGTGAGGCCAGGGGTGGCAATCAGCCCCAGCATTTT. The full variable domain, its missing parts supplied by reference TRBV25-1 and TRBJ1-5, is EADIYQTPRYLVIGTGKKITLECSQTMGHDKMYWYQQDPGMELHLIHYSYGVNSTEKGDLSSESTVSRIRTEHFPLTLESARPSHTSQYLCASSEARGGNQPQHFGDGTRLSIL.

The CDR3 DNA reads as TGTGCCTGGAGTGGACAGGGAAATCTGAAGCCCCAGCATTTT. Protein: CAWSGQGNLKPQHF. The V and J genes are TRBV30 and TRBJ1-5, with 7 bases aligning to TRBD1. CDR1 GTSNPN and CDR2 SVGIG come from the germline V gene (reference sequence). This CDR3 comprises 14 residues. With V trimmed by 1 base and J by 8 bases, 8 bases remained unmatched.